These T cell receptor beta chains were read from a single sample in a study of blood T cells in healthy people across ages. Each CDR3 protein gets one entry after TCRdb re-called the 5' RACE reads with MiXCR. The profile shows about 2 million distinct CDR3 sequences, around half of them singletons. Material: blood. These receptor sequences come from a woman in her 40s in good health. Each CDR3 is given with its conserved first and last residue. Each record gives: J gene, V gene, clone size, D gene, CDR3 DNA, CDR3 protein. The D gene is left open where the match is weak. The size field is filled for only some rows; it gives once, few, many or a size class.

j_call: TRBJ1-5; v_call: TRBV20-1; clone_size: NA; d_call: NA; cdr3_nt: TGCAGTGCCCCCCCGGGCAGGGGAGGCAATCAGCCCCAGCATTTT; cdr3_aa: CSAPPGRGGNQPQHF
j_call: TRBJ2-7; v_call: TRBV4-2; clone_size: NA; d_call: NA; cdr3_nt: TGTGCCAGCAGCCAAGAAGGGGACGCTCCCTACGAGCAGTACTTC; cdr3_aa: CASSQEGDAPYEQYF
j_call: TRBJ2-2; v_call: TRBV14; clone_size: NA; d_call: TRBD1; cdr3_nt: TGTGCCAGCAGAAAGACAGGGGGGCCAACCGGGGAGCTGTTTTTT; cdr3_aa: CASRKTGGPTGELFF
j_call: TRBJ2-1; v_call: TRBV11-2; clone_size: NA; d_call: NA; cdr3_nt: TGTGCCAGCAGCCCGCTCGCCTTGGGAAATGAGCAGTTCTTC; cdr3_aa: CASSPLALGNEQFF
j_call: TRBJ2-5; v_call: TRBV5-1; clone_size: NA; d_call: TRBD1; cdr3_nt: TGCGCCAGCAGCTCGAAAGCAGGGGGAGAGACCCAGTACTTC; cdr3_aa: CASSSKAGGETQYF
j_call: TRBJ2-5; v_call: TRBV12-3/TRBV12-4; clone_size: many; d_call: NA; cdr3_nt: TGTGCCAGCAGTTTCGGGGGAACCCAGTACTTC; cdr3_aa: CASSFGGTQYF
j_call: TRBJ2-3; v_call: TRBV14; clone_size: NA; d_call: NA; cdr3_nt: TGTGCCAGCAGCCAAGAGGGTCCTTATACGCAGTATTTT; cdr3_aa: CASSQEGPYTQYF
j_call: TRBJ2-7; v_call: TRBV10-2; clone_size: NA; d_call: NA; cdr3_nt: TGCGCCAGCAGTGAGTCCCCCCCGTCGTACGAGCAGTACTTC; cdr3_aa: CASSESPPSYEQYF
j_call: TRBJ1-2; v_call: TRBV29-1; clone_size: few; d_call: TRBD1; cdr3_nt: TGCAGCGTTGACTCCGGGACAGTGAACTATGGCTACACCTTC; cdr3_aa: CSVDSGTVNYGYTF
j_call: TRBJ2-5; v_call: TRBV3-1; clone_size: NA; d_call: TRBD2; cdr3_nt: TGTGCCAGCAGCCGACTGACTAGCGGGGCTCAAGAGACCCAGTACTTC; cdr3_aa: CASSRLTSGAQETQYF
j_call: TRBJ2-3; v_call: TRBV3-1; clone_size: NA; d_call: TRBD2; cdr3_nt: TGTGCCAGCAGCCAAGTCGCGGGGGGCACAGATACGCAGTATTTT; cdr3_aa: CASSQVAGGTDTQYF
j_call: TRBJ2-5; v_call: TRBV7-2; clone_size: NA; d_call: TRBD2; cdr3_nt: TGTGCCAACAGCTTAAGTACTAGCGGGGGGCGAGGGACCCAGTACTTC; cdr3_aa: CANSLSTSGGRGTQYF
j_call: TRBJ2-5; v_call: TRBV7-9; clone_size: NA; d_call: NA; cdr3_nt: TGTGCCAGCAGCACACAGGGTCAAGAGACCCAGTACTTC; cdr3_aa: CASSTQGQETQYF
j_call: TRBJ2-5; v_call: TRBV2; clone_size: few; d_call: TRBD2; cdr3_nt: TGTGCCAGCAGGGGGCAAGGACTAGACCTACAGACCCAGTACTTC; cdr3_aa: CASRGQGLDLQTQYF
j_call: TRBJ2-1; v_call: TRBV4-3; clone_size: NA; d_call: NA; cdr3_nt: TGCGCCAGCAGCCAAGCGGCGAACAATGAGCAGTTCTTC; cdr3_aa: CASSQAANNEQFF
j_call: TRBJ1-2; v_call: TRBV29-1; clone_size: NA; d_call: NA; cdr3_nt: TGCAGCGTTGAGGATAGATTGGACTATGGCTACACCTTC; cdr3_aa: CSVEDRLDYGYTF
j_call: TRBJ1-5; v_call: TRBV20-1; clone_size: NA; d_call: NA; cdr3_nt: TGCAGTGTAGCGCGGAGCAATCAGCCCCAGCATTTT; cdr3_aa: CSVARSNQPQHF
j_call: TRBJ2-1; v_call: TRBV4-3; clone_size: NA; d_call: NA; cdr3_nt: TGCGCCAGCAGCCAAGAAAGTCTCACCGGGCCTTTCAATGAGCAGTTCTTC; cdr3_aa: CASSQESLTGPFNEQFF
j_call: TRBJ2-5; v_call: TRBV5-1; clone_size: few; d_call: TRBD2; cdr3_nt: TGCGCCAGCAGCCCTACCGTTACTAGCGCCCGAGAGACCCAGTACTTC; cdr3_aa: CASSPTVTSARETQYF
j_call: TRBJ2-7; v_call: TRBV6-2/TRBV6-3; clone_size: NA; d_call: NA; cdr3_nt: TGTGCCAGCAGTTACTCGACCGGGGGCCACTCCTACGAGCAGTACTTC; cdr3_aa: CASSYSTGGHSYEQYF
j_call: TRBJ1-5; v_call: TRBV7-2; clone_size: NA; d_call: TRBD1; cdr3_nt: TGTGCCAGCAGCGAACTACAGGGGGCGGATCTGCCCCAGCATTTT; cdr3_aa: CASSELQGADLPQHF
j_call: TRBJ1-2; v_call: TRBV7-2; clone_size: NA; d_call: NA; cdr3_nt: TGTGCCAGCAGCTTAGGACAGCAAACAAACTATGGCTACACCTTC; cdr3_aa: CASSLGQQTNYGYTF
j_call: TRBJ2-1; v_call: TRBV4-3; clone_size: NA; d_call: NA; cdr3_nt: TGCGCCAGCAGCCAACAGGGGTTTAGGGACAATGAGCAGTTCTTC; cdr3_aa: CASSQQGFRDNEQFF
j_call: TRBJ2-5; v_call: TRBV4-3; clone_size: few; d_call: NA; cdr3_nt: TGCGCCAGCAGCCAAGATCAGGTGGGGGAGACCCAGTACTTC; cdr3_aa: CASSQDQVGETQYF
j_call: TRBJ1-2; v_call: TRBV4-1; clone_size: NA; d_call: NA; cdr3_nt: TGCGCCAGCAGCCAAGGTGGCTGGGGGAGCAATGGCTACACCTTC; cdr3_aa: CASSQGGWGSNGYTF
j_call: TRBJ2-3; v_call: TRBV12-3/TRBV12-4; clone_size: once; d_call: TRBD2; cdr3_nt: TGTGCCAGCAGCTTCCTAGCGGGGGGCTTTAGCACAGATACGCAGTATTTT; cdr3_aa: CASSFLAGGFSTDTQYF
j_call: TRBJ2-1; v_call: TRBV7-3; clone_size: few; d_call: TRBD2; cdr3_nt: TGTGCCAGCAGCTCCGAGGGACTAGCGAACAATGAGCAGTTCTTC; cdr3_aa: CASSSEGLANNEQFF
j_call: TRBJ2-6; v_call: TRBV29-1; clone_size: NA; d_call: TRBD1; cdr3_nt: TGCAGCGTACAGGGGTCTCCTGGGGCCAACGTCCTGACTTTC; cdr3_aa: CSVQGSPGANVLTF
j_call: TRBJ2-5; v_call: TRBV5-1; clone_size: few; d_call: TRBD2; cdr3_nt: TGCGCCAGCAGCCCCGGACTAGCGGGGGCGTTCCAAGAGACCCAGTACTTC; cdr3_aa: CASSPGLAGAFQETQYF
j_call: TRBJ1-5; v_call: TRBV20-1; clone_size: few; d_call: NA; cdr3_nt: TGCAGTGCTAGCCGGCACGGTACAGCTACAGCCCAGCATTTT; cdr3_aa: CSASRHGTATAQHF
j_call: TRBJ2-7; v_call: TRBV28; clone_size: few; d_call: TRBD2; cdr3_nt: TGTGCCAGCAGCTTAGTGACTAGCCCCTACGAGCAGTACTTC; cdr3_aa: CASSLVTSPYEQYF
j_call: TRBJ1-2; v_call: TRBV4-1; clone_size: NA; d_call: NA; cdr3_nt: TGCGCCAGCAGTTCCCGGGACGGGACCTATGGCTACACCTTC; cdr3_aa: CASSSRDGTYGYTF
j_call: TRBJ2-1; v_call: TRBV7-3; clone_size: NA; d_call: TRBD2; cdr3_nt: TGTGCCAGCAGCCAGAACGCGGGGGGGCCGGGTAATGAGCAGTTCTTC; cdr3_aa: CASSQNAGGPGNEQFF
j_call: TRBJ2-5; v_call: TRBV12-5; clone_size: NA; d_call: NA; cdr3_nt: TGTGCTAGTGGTTTCCATGAGACCCAGTACTTC; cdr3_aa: CASGFHETQYF
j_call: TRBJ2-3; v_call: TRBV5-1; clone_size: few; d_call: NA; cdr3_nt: TGCGCCAGCAGACCGGTGGGGGCAGATACGCAGTATTTT; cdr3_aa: CASRPVGADTQYF
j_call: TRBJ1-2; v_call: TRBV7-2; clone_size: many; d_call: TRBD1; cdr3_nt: TGTGCCAGCAGTTTAGGGACAGGGGTTGGCTACACCTTC; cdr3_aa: CASSLGTGVGYTF
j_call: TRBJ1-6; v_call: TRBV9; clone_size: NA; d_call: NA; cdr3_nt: TGTGCCAGCAGCGTAGAGGCAGGGCTGCATTCACCCCTCCACTTT; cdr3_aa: CASSVEAGLHSPLHF
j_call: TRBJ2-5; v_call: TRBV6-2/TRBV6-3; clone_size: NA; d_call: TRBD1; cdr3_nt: TGTGCCAGCAGTTACTCCCCAAGGGACAGGTGGCAAGAGACCCAGTACTTC; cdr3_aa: CASSYSPRDRWQETQYF
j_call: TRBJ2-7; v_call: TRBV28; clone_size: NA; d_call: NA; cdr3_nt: TGTGCCAGCACCCTGGTGGGGTCCTACGAGCAGTACTTC; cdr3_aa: CASTLVGSYEQYF
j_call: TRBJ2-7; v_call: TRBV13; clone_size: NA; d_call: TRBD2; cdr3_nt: TGTGCCAGCAGCGGATCCCCTAGCGGGTTCTCCTACAATGAGCAGTACTTC; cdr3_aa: CASSGSPSGFSYNEQYF
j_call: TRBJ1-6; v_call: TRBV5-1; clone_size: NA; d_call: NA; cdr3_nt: TGCGCCAGCAGCTTGACACTTAATTCACCCCTCCACTTT; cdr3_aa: CASSLTLNSPLHF
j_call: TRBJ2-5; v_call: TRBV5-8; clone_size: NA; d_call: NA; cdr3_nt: TGTGCCAGCAGCTTGAGGCAGGGGCATGGGGAGACCCAGTACTTC; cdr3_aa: CASSLRQGHGETQYF
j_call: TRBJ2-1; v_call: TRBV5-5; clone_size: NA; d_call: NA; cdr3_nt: TGTGCCAGCATCCGAGATGTAAGCTCCTACAATGAGCAGTTCTTC; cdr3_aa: CASIRDVSSYNEQFF
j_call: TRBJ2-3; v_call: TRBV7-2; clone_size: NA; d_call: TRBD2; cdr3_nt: TGTGCCAGCAGCCCAAATGCGGGGGGGTTGGGCACAGATACGCAGTATTTT; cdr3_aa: CASSPNAGGLGTDTQYF
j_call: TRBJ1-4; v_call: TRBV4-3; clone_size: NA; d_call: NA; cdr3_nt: TGCGCCAGCAGTACCCGACGCATTTCGAATGAAAAACTGTTTTTT; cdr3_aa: CASSTRRISNEKLFF
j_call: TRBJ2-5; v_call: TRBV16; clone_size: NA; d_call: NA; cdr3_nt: TGTGTCAGCAGCCCTCTAGTTCAAGAGACCCAGTACTTC; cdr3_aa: CVSSPLVQETQYF
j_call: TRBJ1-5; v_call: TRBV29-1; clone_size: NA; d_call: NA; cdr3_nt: TGCAGCGCAGGGTCCGCCGAGGGGCAGCCCCAGCATTTT; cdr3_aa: CSAGSAEGQPQHF
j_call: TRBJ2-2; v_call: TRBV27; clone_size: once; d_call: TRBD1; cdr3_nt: TGTGCCAGCAGTCCCCTATACAGGGGCACCGGGGAGCTGTTTTTT; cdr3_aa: CASSPLYRGTGELFF
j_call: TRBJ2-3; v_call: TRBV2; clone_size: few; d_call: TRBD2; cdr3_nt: TGTGCCAGCAGTGGAGCGGGGGGGCGCGCAGATACGCAGTATTTT; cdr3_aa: CASSGAGGRADTQYF
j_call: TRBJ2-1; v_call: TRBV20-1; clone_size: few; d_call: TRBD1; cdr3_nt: TGCAGTGCTAGCCCTGGGCAGGGGGCAGGCAATGAGCAGTTCTTC; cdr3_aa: CSASPGQGAGNEQFF
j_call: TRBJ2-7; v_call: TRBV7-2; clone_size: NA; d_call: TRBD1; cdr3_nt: TGTGCCAGCAGCTTAGGGGACAGGGTAGAGCAGTACTTC; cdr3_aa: CASSLGDRVEQYF
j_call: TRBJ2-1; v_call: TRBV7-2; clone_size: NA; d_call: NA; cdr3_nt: TGTGCCAGCAGCTTAGTAAAAATTAACGGGGAGCAGTTCTTC; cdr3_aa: CASSLVKINGEQFF
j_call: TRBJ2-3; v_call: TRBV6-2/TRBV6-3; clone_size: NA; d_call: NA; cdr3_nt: TGTGCCAGCGTGAGGGACACTAGCACAGATACGCAGTATTTT; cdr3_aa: CASVRDTSTDTQYF
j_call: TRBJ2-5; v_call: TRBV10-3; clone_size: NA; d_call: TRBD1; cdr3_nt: TGTGCCATCAGTGCCAGACAGGGACAAGAGACCCAGTACTTC; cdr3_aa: CAISARQGQETQYF
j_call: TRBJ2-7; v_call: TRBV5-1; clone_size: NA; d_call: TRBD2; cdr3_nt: TGCGCCAGCAGCTATGGACTAGCGGAACATACACGCTACGAGCAGTACTTC; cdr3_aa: CASSYGLAEHTRYEQYF
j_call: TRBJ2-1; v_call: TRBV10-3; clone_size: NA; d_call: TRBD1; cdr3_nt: TGTGCCATCAGTGGGCGGGGACAGGAGGGTGAGCAGTTCTTC; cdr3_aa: CAISGRGQEGEQFF
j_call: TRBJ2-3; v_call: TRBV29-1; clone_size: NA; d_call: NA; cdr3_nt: TGCAGCGTTGTCGGGGGACCTAGCACAGATACGCAGTATTTT; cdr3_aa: CSVVGGPSTDTQYF
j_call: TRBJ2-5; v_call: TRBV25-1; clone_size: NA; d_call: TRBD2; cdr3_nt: TGTGCCAGCAAAGGAGCGGGGGGCCCTGAGACCCAGTACTTC; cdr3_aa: CASKGAGGPETQYF
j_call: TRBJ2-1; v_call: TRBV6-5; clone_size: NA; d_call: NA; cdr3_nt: TGTGCCAGCAGTTACTCACCCGGGTCCCACAGCCTACACAATGAGCAGTTCTTC; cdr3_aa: CASSYSPGSHSLHNEQFF